One and the same sample provided the 2 T cell receptor beta chains below, sequenced in a study of T cell clonality in common variable immunodeficiency. Notes on the study in general: Reportedly, TCR beta sequences from common variable immunodeficiency showed fewer deletions and N-nucleotide insertions.

Antigens for these TCRs are unknown. Only in-frame clones appear in the TCRdb table, and some are missing; sequencing was by immunoSEQ multiplex PCR. Singletons are absent from the sample, which has approximately 17,000 clones. The sample was peripheral blood mononuclear cells. The receptor source for this set is a human donor with common variable immunodeficiency.

Comments on this clone: The observed sequence ends 3 residues before the CDR3 terminus, with the missing tail filled in from the germline J gene. The J gene is TRBJ2-7, the V gene TRBV20-1, with TRBD2 matching 14 bases. The CDR3 has 16 amino acids. CDR1 and CDR2 from the germline V gene are DFQATT and SNEGSKA (reference sequence). Unmatched junction bases numbered 7, after V lost 6 bases and J lost 0 bases. CDR3 bases read: TGCAGTGCCCCGGGACTAGCGGGAGTATCCTCCTACGAG. Translated, it gives CSAPGLAGVSSYE. The whole CDR3 protein is CSAPGLAGVSSYEQYF.

Regarding this clone: The read comes to an end 3 residues before the CDR3 does, leaving the germline J gene to fill in the end. The chain carries TRBV19 and TRBJ1-2; perhaps TRBD1 as D (6 bases). The CDR3 extends over 16 amino acids. Germline V gene sequence: CDR1 LNHDA, CDR2 SQIVND (reference sequence). V was clipped by 9 bases and J by 6 bases, with 26 bases between them. The CDR3 loop is CASNRGGTVAGDGYTF. Partial CDR3 DNA: TGTGCCAGCAACCGTGGCGGGACCGTGGCAGGGGATGGC.